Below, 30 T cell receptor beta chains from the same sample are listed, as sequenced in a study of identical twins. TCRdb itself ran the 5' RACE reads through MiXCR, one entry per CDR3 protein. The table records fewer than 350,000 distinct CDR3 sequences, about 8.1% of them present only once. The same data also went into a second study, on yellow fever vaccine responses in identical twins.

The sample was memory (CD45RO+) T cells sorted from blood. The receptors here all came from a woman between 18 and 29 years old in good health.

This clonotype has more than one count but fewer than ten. CDR3 sequence: CSAQTSGAYNEQFF. As DNA, the CDR3 is TGCAGCGCCCAGACTAGCGGGGCATACAATGAGCAGTTCTTC. The rearrangement joins TRBV29-1 to TRBJ2-1, with 11 bases identical to TRBD2. J was trimmed by 4 bases and V by 7 bases; bases with no gene match: 6. Germline loops: CDR1 SQVTM, CDR2 ANQGSEA. CDR3 length: 14 amino acids.

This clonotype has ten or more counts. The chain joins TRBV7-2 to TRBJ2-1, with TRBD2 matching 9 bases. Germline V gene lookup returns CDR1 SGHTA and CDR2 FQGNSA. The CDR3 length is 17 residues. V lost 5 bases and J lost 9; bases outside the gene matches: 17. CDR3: CASSREALAGKSSEQFF. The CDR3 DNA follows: TGTGCCAGCAGCCGTGAAGCACTAGCGGGCAAAAGTAGTGAGCAGTTCTTC.

The CDR3 is CASSSDSLGEQFF. The CDR3 nucleotides read TGTGCCAGCAGTTCCGACAGTTTAGGTGAGCAGTTCTTC. The rearrangement uses TRBV6-1 and TRBJ2-1; a possible D gene is TRBD1 (5 bases). Germline lookup yields CDR1 MNHNS and CDR2 SASEGT. The CDR3 consists of 13 residues. V was trimmed by 5 bases and J by 9 bases, leaving 14 bases between them.

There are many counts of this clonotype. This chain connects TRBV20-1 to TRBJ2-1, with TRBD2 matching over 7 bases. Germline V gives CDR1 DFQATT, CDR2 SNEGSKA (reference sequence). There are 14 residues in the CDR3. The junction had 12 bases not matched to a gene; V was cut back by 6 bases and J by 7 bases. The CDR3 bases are TGCAGTGCCGGCGGGCGGGGGAATAGAAATGAGCAGTTCTTC. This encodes CSAGGRGNRNEQFF.

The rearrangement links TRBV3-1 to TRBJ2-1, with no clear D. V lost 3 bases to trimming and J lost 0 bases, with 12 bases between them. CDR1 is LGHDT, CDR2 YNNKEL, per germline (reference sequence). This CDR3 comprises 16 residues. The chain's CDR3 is CASSHPDPSSYNEQFF. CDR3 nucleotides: TGTGCCAGCAGCCACCCAGACCCGAGCTCCTACAATGAGCAGTTCTTC.

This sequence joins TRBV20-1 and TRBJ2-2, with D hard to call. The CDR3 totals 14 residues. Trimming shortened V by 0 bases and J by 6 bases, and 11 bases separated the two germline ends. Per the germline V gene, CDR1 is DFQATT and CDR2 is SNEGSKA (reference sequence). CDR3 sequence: CSAREGQEAGELFF. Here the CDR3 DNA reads TGCAGTGCTAGAGAAGGGCAGGAAGCCGGGGAGCTGTTTTTT.

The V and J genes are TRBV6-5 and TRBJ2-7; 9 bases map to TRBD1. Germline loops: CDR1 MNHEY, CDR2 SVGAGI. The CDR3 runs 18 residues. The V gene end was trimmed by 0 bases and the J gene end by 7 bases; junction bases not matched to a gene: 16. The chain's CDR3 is CASSYSTSRDRATREQYF. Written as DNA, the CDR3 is TGTGCCAGCAGTTACTCGACATCGCGGGACAGGGCCACTAGGGAGCAGTACTTC.

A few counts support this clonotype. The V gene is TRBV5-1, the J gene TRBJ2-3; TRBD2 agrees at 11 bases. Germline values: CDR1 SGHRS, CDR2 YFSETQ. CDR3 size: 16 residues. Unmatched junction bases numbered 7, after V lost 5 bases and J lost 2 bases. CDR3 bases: TGCGCCAGCAGTACCGGGACTAGCGGATTCACAGATACGCAGTATTTT. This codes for CASSTGTSGFTDTQYF.

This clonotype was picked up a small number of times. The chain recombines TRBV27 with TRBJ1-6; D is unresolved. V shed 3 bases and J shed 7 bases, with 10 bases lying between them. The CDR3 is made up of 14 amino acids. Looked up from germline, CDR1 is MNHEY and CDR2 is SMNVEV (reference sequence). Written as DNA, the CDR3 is TGTGCCAGCAGTTTGAGAGCCCAGAATTCACCCCTCCACTTT. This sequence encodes CASSLRAQNSPLHF.

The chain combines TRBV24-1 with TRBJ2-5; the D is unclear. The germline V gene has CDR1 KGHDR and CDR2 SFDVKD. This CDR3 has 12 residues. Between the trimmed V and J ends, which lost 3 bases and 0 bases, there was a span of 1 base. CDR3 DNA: TGTGCCACCAGTGATAACCAAGAGACCCAGTACTTC. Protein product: CATSDNQETQYF.

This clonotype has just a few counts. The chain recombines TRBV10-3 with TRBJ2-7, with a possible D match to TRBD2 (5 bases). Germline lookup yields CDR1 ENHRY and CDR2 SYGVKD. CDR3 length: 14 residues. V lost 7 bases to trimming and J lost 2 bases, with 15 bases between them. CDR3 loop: CAIKKERETYEQYF. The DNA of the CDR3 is TGTGCCATCAAGAAGGAGAGGGAAACCTACGAGCAGTACTTC.

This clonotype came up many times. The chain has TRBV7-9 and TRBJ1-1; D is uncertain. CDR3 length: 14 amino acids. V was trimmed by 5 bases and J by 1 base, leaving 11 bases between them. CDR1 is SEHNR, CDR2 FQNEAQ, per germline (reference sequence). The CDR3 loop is CASSHARQNTEAFF. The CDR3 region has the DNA TGTGCCAGCAGCCACGCGCGGCAGAACACTGAAGCTTTCTTT.

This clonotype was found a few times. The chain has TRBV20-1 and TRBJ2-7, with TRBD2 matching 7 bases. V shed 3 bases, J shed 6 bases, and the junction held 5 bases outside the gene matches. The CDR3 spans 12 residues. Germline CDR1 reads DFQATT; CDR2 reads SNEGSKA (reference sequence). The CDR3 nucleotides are TGCAGTGCTAGCCCGGGGGGAGGCGAGCAGTACGTC. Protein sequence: CSASPGGGEQYV.

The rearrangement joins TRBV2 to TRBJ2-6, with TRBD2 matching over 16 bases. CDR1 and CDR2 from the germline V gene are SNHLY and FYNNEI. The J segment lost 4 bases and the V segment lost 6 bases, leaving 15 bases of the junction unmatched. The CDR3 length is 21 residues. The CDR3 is CASRYGTSGGASSMGANVLTF. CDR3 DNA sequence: TGTGCCAGCAGATACGGGACTAGCGGGGGGGCCAGCTCTATGGGGGCCAACGTCCTGACTTTC.

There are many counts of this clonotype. CDR3 residues: CSVGMVREELYNEQFF. As DNA, the CDR3 is TGCAGCGTTGGAATGGTCCGGGAGGAACTATACAATGAGCAGTTCTTC. The chain joins TRBV29-1 to TRBJ2-1; 7 bases are shared with TRBD2. The CDR3 runs to 16 residues. Germline CDR1 SQVTM, CDR2 ANQGSEA. V shed 4 bases, J shed 4 bases, and the junction held 13 bases outside the gene matches.

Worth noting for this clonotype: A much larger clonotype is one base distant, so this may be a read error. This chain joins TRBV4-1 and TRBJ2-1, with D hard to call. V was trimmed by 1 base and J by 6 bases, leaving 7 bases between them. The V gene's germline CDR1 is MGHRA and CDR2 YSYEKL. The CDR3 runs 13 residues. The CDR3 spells CASSQGVVNEQFF. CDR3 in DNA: TGCGCCAGCAGCCAAGGGGTAGTCAATGAGCAGTTCTTC.

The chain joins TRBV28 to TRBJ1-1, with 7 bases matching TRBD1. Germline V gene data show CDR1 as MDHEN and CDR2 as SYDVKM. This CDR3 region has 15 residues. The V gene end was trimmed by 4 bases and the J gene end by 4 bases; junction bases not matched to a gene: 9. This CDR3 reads CASSSRTGARTEAFF. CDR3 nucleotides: TGTGCCAGCAGTTCCCGAACAGGGGCGCGCACTGAAGCTTTCTTT.

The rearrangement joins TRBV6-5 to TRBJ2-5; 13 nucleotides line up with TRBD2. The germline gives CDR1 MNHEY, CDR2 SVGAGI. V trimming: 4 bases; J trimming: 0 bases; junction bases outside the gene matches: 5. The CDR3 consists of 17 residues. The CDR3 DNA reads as TGTGCCAGCAGTTCGGGACTAGCGGGGAAGTACCAAGAGACCCAGTACTTC. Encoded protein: CASSSGLAGKYQETQYF.

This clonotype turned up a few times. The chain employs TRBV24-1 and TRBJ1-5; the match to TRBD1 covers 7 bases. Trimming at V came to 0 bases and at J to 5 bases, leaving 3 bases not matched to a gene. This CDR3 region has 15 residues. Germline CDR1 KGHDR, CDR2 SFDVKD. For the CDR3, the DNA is TGTGCCACCAGTGATTTGTACAGGGGCCATCAGCCCCAGCATTTT. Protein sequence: CATSDLYRGHQPQHF.

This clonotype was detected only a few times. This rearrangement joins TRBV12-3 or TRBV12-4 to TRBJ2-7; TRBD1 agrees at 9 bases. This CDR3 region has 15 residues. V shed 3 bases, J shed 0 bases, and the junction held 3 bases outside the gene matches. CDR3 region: CASSLRQGVSYEQYF. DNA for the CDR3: TGTGCCAGCAGTTTGAGACAGGGGGTCTCCTACGAGCAGTACTTC.

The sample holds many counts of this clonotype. This chain's CDR3 is CASSLNRYTDTQYF. For the CDR3, the DNA is TGTGCCAGCAGTTTGAATCGATACACAGATACGCAGTATTTT. The chain couples TRBV12-3 or TRBV12-4 to TRBJ2-3; D call uncertain. The CDR3 sequence is 14 residues long. Trimming took 3 bases from V and 2 from J, leaving 9 bases between them.

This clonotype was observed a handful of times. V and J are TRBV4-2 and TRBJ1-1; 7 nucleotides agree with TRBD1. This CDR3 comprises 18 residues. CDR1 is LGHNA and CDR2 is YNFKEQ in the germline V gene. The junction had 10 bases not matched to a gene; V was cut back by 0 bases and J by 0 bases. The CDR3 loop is CASSQDGNRGRMNTEAFF. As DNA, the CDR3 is TGTGCCAGCAGCCAAGATGGAAACAGGGGTCGCATGAACACTGAAGCTTTCTTT.

CDR3 coding DNA: TGTGCCAGCAGCCCGGGCGGGATGAGCACAGATACGCAGTATTTT. Translating it yields CASSPGGMSTDTQYF. The V and J genes are TRBV7-3 and TRBJ2-3; a weak D match, TRBD2 (6 bases). Germline CDR1 is SGHTA and CDR2 is FQGTGA. This CDR3 comprises 15 residues. V lost 5 bases and J 0 bases, leaving 12 bases between the germline ends. The whole variable domain, remainder taken from reference TRBV7-3 and TRBJ2-3, is GAGVSQTPSNKVTEKGKYVELRCDPISGHTALYWYRQSLGQGPEFLIYFQGTGAADDSGLPNDRFFAVRPEGSVSTLKIQRTERGDSAVYLCASSPGGMSTDTQYFGPGTRLTVL.

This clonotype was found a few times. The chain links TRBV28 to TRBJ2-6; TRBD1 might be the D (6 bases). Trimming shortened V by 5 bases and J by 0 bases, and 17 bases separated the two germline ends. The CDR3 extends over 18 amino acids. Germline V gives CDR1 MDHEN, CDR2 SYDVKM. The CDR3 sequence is CASSGLFATGSGANVLTF. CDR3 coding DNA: TGTGCCAGCAGTGGTCTTTTCGCGACAGGCTCTGGGGCCAACGTCCTGACTTTC.

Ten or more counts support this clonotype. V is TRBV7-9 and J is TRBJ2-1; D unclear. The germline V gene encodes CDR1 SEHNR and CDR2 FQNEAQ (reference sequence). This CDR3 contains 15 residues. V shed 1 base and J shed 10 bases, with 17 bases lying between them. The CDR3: CASSLDRKRAGEQFF. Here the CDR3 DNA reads TGTGCCAGCAGCTTAGATCGGAAGCGAGCTGGCGAGCAGTTCTTC.

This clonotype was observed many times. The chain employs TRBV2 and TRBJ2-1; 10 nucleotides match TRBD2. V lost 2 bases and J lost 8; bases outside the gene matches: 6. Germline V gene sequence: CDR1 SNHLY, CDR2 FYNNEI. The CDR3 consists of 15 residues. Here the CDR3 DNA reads TGTGCCAGCAGTGAAAGTAGCGGGAGGTTCTATGAGCAGTTCTTC. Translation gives CASSESSGRFYEQFF.

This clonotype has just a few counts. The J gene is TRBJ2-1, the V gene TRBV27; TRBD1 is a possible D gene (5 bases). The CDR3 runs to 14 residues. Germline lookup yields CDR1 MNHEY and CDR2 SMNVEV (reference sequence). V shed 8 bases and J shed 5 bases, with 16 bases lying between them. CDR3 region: CASQNRFLNNEQFF. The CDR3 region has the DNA TGTGCCAGCCAAAACAGGTTCCTCAACAATGAGCAGTTCTTC.

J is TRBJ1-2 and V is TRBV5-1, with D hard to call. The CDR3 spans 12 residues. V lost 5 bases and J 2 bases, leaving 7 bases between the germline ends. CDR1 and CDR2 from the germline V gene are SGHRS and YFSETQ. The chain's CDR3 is CASRSENYGYTF. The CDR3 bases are TGCGCCAGCAGGAGTGAGAACTATGGCTACACCTTC.

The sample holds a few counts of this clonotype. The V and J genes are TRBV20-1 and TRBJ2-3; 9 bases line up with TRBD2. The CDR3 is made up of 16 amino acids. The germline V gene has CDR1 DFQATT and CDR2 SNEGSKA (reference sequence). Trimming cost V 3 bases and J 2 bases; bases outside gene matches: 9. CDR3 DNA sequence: TGCAGTGCTAGCGTGGTAGCGGGAGTGTTCACAGATACGCAGTATTTT. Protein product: CSASVVAGVFTDTQYF.

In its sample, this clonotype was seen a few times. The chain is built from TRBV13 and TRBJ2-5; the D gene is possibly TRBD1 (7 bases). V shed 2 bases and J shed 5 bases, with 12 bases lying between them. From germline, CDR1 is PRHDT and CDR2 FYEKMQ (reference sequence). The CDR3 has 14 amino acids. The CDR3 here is CASSLQGGTETQYF. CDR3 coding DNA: TGTGCCAGCAGCTTACAGGGGGGAACCGAGACCCAGTACTTC.